This TCR beta chain stems from a study of blood T cells in healthy people across ages. The germline V gene encodes CDR1 MGHRA and CDR2 YSYEKL. With 1 base removed from V and 1 base from J, the gap between germline ends came to 11 bases. The CDR3 runs 15 residues. The sample, roughly 9.5 milliliters of peripheral blood, was drawn from each donor. The authors ran a second PCR of about 6 to 11 cycles using a sample-barcoded 5' primer and a J-beta primer mix. Every molecule of cDNA carried a tag from a template-switch adaptor with 12 random nucleotides. Every sample gave at least 3 million paired-end reads containing CDR3. Each CDR3 protein gets one entry after TCRdb re-called the 5' RACE reads with MiXCR. The sample consists of approximately 1.5 million distinct CDR3 sequences, about 31% of them appearing once.

Sequenced material: blood. The V and J genes are TRBV4-1 and TRBJ2-7; possible D gene TRBD1, 5 bases. The TCR was taken from a woman in her twenties or thirties in good health. CDR3 loop: CASSQVPGFSYEQYF. Written as DNA, the CDR3 is TGCGCCAGCAGCCAAGTACCAGGGTTTTCCTACGAGCAGTACTTC.